Presented here are 22 T cell receptor beta chains from one specimen sequenced in a study of T-cell reconstitution after alpha-beta-depleted transplantation in children. Preparation of the TCRbeta library used unique molecular identifiers. Each CDR3 protein is one row after TCRdb ran MiXCR on the PCR reads. Among more than 100,000 distinct CDR3 sequences listed, roughly 24% were seen once. Sequencing used PBMCs, mostly from graft donor cells, obtained 180 days after TCRalphabeta/CD19-depleted stem cell transplant. The receptors stem from a male patient between 2 and 15 years old who had a stem cell transplant for chronic granulomatous disease, so the T cells may come from the graft donor.

J is TRBJ2-7 and V is TRBV10-3, with TRBD1 matching over 9 bases. Per the germline V gene, CDR1 is ENHRY and CDR2 is SYGVKD. CDR3 length: 13 amino acids. The V segment lost 6 bases and the J segment 3 bases; nucleotides outside the gene matches: 3. The CDR3 reads CAIRGTGIYEQYF. In DNA, the CDR3 is TGTGCCATCAGAGGGACAGGGATCTACGAGCAGTACTTC.

In nucleotides, the CDR3 is TGCAGTGCGGAACAGGGGGTTACCGGGGAGCTGTTTTTT. Translated: CSAEQGVTGELFF. This chain connects TRBV20-1 to TRBJ2-2; the match to TRBD1 covers 8 bases. V dropped 6 bases and J dropped 5; count of bases not matched to a gene: 5. The CDR3 covers 13 residues. Per the germline V gene, CDR1 is DFQATT and CDR2 is SNEGSKA (reference sequence).

The chain recombines TRBV12-3 or TRBV12-4 with TRBJ2-5; no clear D gene. The CDR3 spans 15 residues. V lost 1 base and J 2 bases, leaving 11 bases between the germline ends. The CDR3 loop is CASSLDQLEQETQYF. The DNA of the CDR3 is TGTGCCAGCAGTTTAGATCAGTTAGAGCAAGAGACCCAGTACTTC.

The chain carries TRBV7-2 and TRBJ2-7; 9 bases are a match to TRBD2. The CDR3 totals 15 residues. From germline, CDR1 is SGHTA and CDR2 FQGNSA. J lost 6 bases, V lost 5 bases, and 11 bases had no gene match. CDR3 sequence: CASSPRGLAGSEQYF. For the CDR3, the DNA is TGTGCCAGCAGCCCTAGAGGGCTAGCGGGATCCGAGCAGTACTTC.

This clonotype was observed a few times. The chain couples TRBV20-1 to TRBJ2-3, with 8 positions matching TRBD2. CDR1 is DFQATT, CDR2 SNEGSKA, per germline (reference sequence). J lost 2 bases, V lost 5 bases, and 6 bases had no gene match. The CDR3 totals 14 residues. The CDR3 spells CSALAGGNTDTQYF. The DNA of the CDR3 is TGCAGTGCTCTCGCGGGAGGCAACACAGATACGCAGTATTTT.

This clonotype was detected many times. Compared with germline, one end of the junction differs, possibly owing to a read error. The chain recombines TRBV6-5 with TRBJ2-4; 11 bases are shared with TRBD2. This CDR3 comprises 12 residues. Germline-derived CDR1 and CDR2 are MNHEY and SVGAGI. The CDR3 is CASSRLAGTLHF. CDR3 DNA sequence: TGTGCCAGCAGTCGACTAGCGGGGACTTTGCACTTC.

The sample holds many counts of this clonotype. The CDR3 spells CSAGPWRGQRDQPQHF. As DNA, the CDR3 is TGCAGTGCTGGACCTTGGAGGGGGCAGAGAGATCAGCCCCAGCATTTT. The chain employs TRBV20-1 and TRBJ1-5, with 7 bases matching TRBD1. From germline, CDR1 is DFQATT and CDR2 SNEGSKA (reference sequence). V shed 5 bases, J shed 5 bases, and the junction held 15 bases outside the gene matches. The length of the CDR3 is 16 residues.

V usage is TRBV10-3 and J usage is TRBJ2-1; TRBD2 is a possible D gene (5 bases). The germline gives CDR1 ENHRY, CDR2 SYGVKD. V was cut by 3 bases and J by 0 bases, with 15 bases left in between. This CDR3 spans 17 amino acids. The CDR3 coding sequence is TGTGCCATCAGTGACCCGGAGGTCTGGAGCTCCTACAATGAGCAGTTCTTC. Translating gives CAISDPEVWSSYNEQFF.

This clonotype has a handful of counts. J is TRBJ2-1 and V is TRBV5-1, with 7 bases identical to TRBD1. With 5 bases clipped from V and 5 bases from J, the junction kept 10 bases outside the gene matches. The CDR3 runs to 15 residues. Germline values: CDR1 SGHRS, CDR2 YFSETQ. The CDR3 DNA sequence: TGCGCCAGCAGAATGGGTCCTACAGGGGACAATGAGCAGTTCTTC. This gives the protein CASRMGPTGDNEQFF.

V gene TRBV5-6 combines with J gene TRBJ2-5; unclear D gene. The CDR3 covers 14 residues. Per the germline V gene, CDR1 is SGHDT and CDR2 is YYEEEE. V was pared by 2 bases and J by 7 bases, with 15 bases between. CDR3 nucleotides: TGTGCCAGCAGCTTCGTGGACCGATCCGGGACCCAGTACTTC. This translates into CASSFVDRSGTQYF.

This clonotype was recorded many times. The chain links TRBV20-1 to TRBJ1-5; D possibly corresponds to TRBD1 (5 bases). CDR1 is DFQATT and CDR2 is SNEGSKA in the germline V gene (reference sequence). V dropped 0 bases and J dropped 3 bases, with 15 bases sitting between them. CDR3 length: 16 amino acids. CDR3 amino acids: CSARDFSGMDNQPQHF. The CDR3 DNA follows: TGCAGTGCTAGAGATTTTTCAGGGATGGACAATCAGCCCCAGCATTTT.

V is TRBV12-3 or TRBV12-4 and J is TRBJ1-3, with TRBD1 matching 9 bases. Unmatched junction bases numbered 10, after V lost 8 bases and J lost 8 bases. The CDR3 has 14 residues. CDR3 sequence (DNA): TGTGCCAGCCTCCGGGACAGGGAGCGTGACACCATATATTTT. Translated, it gives CASLRDRERDTIYF.

There are a few counts of this clonotype. J is TRBJ2-2 and V is TRBV20-1, with D uncertain. In germline, CDR1 is DFQATT, CDR2 SNEGSKA (reference sequence). The CDR3 has 16 amino acids. The V end lost 0 bases, the J end lost 1 base, and 12 bases lay between the germline ends. DNA of the CDR3: TGCAGTGCTAGAGATAGACACTTCTTGAACACCGGGGAGCTGTTTTTT. It yields the protein CSARDRHFLNTGELFF.

The table lists this clonotype with a few counts. CDR3 sequence: CSARTTSGSGWETQYF. DNA of the CDR3: TGCAGTGCTAGGACGACTAGCGGGAGTGGGTGGGAGACCCAGTACTTC. The genes are TRBV20-1 and TRBJ2-5; the match to TRBD2 covers 12 bases. The CDR3 length is 16 residues. Germline values: CDR1 DFQATT, CDR2 SNEGSKA (reference sequence). J gave up 5 bases and V 3 bases, and 10 bases lay outside the gene matches.

CDR3 in DNA: TGTGCCAGCAGCGTACCCACTAGCACCGGGGAGCTGTTTTTT. It specifies CASSVPTSTGELFF. This rearrangement joins TRBV9 to TRBJ2-2; D might be TRBD2 (5 bases). Germline CDR1 and CDR2: SGDLS and YYNGEE. The V end was cut by 1 base, the J end by 4 bases, with 8 bases between. This CDR3 is 14 amino acids long.

This clonotype was found a few times. A much larger clone sits a single nucleotide away, making a read error possible. The chain uses TRBV12-3 or TRBV12-4 and TRBJ2-2, with 15 nucleotides matching TRBD2. The CDR3 runs to 19 residues. For the CDR3, the DNA is TGTGCCAGCTGTTTCGGGACTAGCGGGAGGATCGCGAACACCGGGGAGCTGTTTTTT. Translation: CASCFGTSGRIANTGELFF.

V is TRBV5-5 and J is TRBJ1-2; D uncertain. The CDR3 is 15 amino acids. From germline, CDR1 is SGHKS and CDR2 YYEKEE (reference sequence). V was trimmed by 2 bases and J by 4 bases, leaving 15 bases between them. Here the CDR3 DNA reads TGTGCCAGCAGCTTTACCGGGTTTGGTTTCTATGGCTACACCTTC. Its protein is CASSFTGFGFYGYTF.

This clonotype was found many times. This rearrangement joins TRBV20-1 to TRBJ1-1; D is uncertain. Germline CDR1 is DFQATT and CDR2 is SNEGSKA (reference sequence). This CDR3 is 14 amino acids long. Deletions cut 2 bases from V and 1 base from J, with 11 bases between. The CDR3 DNA reads as TGCAGTGCTAGACCCCCACAGAGGAACACTGAAGCTTTCTTT. As protein: CSARPPQRNTEAFF.

This clonotype has just a few counts. The V call is TRBV7-2, the J call TRBJ2-1, with 9 bases that match TRBD2. Trimming at V came to 4 bases and at J to 8 bases, leaving 6 bases not matched to a gene. The CDR3 contains 14 residues. The germline V gene encodes CDR1 SGHTA and CDR2 FQGNSA. CDR3 protein: CASSSLAGVDEQFF. The DNA for the CDR3 is TGTGCCAGCAGCTCGTTAGCGGGAGTGGATGAGCAGTTCTTC.

Ten or more counts support this clonotype. The CDR3 here is CASSQTQMETQYF. The CDR3 coding sequence is TGTGCCAGCAGCCAAACGCAGATGGAGACCCAGTACTTC. This sequence joins TRBV12-3 or TRBV12-4 and TRBJ2-5, with D hard to call. V lost 6 bases to trimming and J lost 5 bases, with 13 bases between them. The CDR3 runs 13 residues.

The chain employs TRBV18 and TRBJ2-7, with 7 nucleotides matching TRBD2. The CDR3 is 16 residues long. The V gene end was trimmed by 5 bases and the J gene end by 7 bases; junction bases not matched to a gene: 17. Germline V gives CDR1 KGHSH, CDR2 LQKENI. The CDR3 protein is CASSSEVTSPVVEQYF. The CDR3 bases are TGTGCCAGCTCATCCGAGGTGACTAGCCCGGTGGTGGAGCAGTACTTC.

This clonotype came up many times. The CDR3, as DNA: TGTGCCAGCAGTTCGTCGCTCGGGACAGACTCCTACGAGCAGTACTTC. Residues: CASSSSLGTDSYEQYF. The rearrangement links TRBV27 to TRBJ2-7; 7 bases map to TRBD1. Per the germline V gene, CDR1 is MNHEY and CDR2 is SMNVEV (reference sequence). The CDR3 consists of 16 residues. J was trimmed by 0 bases and V by 4 bases; bases with no gene match: 9.